This TCR beta chain was sequenced for a study of shared clonotypes between healthy human individuals. Produced via immunoSEQ multiplex PCR; TCRdb's table is partial and in-frame only. The sample yields a few million clones, 85% to 95% seen once. The CDR3 contains 13 residues. V lost 6 bases, J lost 3 bases, and 8 bases stayed unmatched. The germline gives CDR1 SQVTM, CDR2 ANQGSEA. The chain is built from TRBV29-1 and TRBJ2-7; 7 bases line up with TRBD1. The sample comprised naive CD4+ T cells from PBMCs. As to subset: CD45RA+ positively selected. This clonotype was sampled from a man between 18 and 35 years old in good health. Some clones in this sample may be carry-over from other donors' samples. CDR3 nucleotides: TGCAGCGTATTAACAGGGGTCGGCTACGAGCAGTACTTC. It codes for CSVLTGVGYEQYF.